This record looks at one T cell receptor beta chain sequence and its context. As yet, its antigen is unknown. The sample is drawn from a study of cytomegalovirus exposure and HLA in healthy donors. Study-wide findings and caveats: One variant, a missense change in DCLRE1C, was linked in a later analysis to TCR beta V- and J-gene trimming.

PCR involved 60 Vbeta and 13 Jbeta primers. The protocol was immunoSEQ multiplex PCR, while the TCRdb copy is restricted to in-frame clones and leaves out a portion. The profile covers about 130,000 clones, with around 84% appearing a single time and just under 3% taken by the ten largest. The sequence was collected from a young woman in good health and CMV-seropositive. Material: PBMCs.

CDR3 coding DNA: TGTGCCAGCAGCCCAAATTCCGGGGAGCTGTTTTTT. Its translation: CASSPNSGELFF. The chain joins TRBV11-3 to TRBJ2-2; D gene ambiguous. The CDR3 runs 12 residues. In germline, CDR1 is SGHNT, CDR2 YENEEA. The ends were cut back, 5 bases at V and 6 bases at J, with 7 bases in the middle.